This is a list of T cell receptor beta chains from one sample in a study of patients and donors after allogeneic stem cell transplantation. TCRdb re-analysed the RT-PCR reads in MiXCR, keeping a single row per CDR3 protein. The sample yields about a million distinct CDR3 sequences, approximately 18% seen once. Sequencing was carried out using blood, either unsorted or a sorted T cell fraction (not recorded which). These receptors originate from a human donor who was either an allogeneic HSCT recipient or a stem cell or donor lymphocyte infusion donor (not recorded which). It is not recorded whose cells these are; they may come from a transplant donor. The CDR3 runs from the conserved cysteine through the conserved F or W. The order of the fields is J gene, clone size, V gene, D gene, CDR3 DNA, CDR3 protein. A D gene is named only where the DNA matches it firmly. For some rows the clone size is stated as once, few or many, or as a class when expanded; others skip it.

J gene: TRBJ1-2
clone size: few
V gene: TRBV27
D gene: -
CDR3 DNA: TGTGCCAGCAGTTTATCCGGGGGATGGGACTATGGCTACACCTTC
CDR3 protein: CASSLSGGWDYGYTF

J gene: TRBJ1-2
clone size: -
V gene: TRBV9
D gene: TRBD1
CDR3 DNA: TGTGCCAGCAGCCCCTTTTCTCAGGGGGCGCTGAGCTATGGCTACACCTTC
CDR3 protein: CASSPFSQGALSYGYTF

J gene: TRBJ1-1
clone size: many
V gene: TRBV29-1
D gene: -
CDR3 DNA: TGCAGCGTTGGAGTGGGGTCTGAAGCTTTCTTT
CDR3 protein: CSVGVGSEAFF

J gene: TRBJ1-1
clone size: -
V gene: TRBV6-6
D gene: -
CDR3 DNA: TGTGCCGGGGGCGACACTGAAGCTTTCTTT
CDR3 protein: CAGGDTEAFF

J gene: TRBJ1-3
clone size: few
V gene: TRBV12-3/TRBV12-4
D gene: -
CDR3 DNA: TGTGCCAGCACTTTTGGGACCGGTTCATTCGGAAACACCATATATTTT
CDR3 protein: CASTFGTGSFGNTIYF

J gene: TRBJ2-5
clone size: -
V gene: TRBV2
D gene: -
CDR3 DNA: TGTGCCAGCAGCGGACTCTACGGGAAAGAGACCCAGTACTTC
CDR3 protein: CASSGLYGKETQYF

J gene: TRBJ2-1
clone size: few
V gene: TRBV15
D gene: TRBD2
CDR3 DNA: TGTGCCACCAGCAGAGATCGGGCTAGCGGGGCCCTCAATGAGCAGTTCTTC
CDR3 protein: CATSRDRASGALNEQFF

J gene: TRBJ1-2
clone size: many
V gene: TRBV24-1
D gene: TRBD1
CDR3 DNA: TGTGCCACTTCTACTCCAGGGGGCAACTATGGCTACACCTTC
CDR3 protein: CATSTPGGNYGYTF

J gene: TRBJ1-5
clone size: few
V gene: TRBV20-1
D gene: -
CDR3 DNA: TGCAGTGCTCCCGTGGGGCCGCCACGGAGCAATCAGCCCCAGCATTTT
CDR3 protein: CSAPVGPPRSNQPQHF

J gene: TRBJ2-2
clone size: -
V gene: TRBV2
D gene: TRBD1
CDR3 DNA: TGTGCCAGCAGCGCAGGGGGCGTTGGCACCGGGGAGCTGTTTTTT
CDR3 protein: CASSAGGVGTGELFF

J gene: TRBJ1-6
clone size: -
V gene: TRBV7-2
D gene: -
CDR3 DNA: TGTGCCAGCAGCCCCGTAGTGGGGTCACCCCTCCACTTT
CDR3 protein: CASSPVVGSPLHF

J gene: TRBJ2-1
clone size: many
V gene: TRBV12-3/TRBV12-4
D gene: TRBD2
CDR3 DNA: TGTGCCAGCAGTTACGGGGGGAGGAATGAGCAGTTCTTC
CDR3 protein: CASSYGGRNEQFF

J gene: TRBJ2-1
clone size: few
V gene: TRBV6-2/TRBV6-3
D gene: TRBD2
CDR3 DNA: TGTGCCAGCAGTTTAGGGACTAGCGGGGAGCAGCAGTTCTTC
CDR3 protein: CASSLGTSGEQQFF

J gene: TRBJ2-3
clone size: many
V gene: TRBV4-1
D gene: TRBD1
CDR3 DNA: TGCGCCAGCAGGAGGGACGGACAGGGGCCCTCTAGCACAGATACGCAGTATTTT
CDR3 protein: CASRRDGQGPSSTDTQYF

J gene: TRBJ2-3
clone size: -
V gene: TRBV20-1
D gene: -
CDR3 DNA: TGCAGTGCCTCCCCTAGGAAGAGAACCACAGATACGCAGTATTTT
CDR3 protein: CSASPRKRTTDTQYF

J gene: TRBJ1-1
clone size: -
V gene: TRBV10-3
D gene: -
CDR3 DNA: TGTGCCATCAGCCCCTATCAGGGAACTGAAGCTTTCTTT
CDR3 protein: CAISPYQGTEAFF

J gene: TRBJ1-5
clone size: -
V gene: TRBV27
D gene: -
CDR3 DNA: TGTGCCAGCAGTCTTAGCCGCGTTAGCAATCAGCCCCAGCATTTT
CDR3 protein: CASSLSRVSNQPQHF

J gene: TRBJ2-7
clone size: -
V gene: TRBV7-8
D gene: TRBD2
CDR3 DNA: TGTGCCAGCAGCGACCCCCTAGCGGGGGGAAACTACGAGCAGTACTTC
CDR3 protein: CASSDPLAGGNYEQYF

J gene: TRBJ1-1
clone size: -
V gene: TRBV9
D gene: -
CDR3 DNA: TGTGCCAGCAGCCCCCCCTCGGGAGGGATGAACACTGAAGCTTTCTTT
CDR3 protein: CASSPPSGGMNTEAFF

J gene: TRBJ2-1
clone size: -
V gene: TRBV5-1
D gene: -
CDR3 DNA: TGCGCCAGCACAGGGGTAGGAGATGAGCAGTTCTTC
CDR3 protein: CASTGVGDEQFF

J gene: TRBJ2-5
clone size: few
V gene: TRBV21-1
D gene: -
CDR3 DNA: TGTGCCAGCAGCAATATTGGGGACAGCAAAGAGACCCAGTACTTC
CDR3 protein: CASSNIGDSKETQYF

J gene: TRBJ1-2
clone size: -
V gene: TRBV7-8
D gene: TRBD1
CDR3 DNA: TGTGCCAGCACCGCCCAGGGGGGCAATAACTATGGCTACACCTTC
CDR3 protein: CASTAQGGNNYGYTF

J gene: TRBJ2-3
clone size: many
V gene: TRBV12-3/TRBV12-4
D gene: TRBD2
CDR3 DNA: TGTGCCAGCAGTCCCCGGACTAGCGGAATCACAGATACGCAGTATTTT
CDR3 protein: CASSPRTSGITDTQYF

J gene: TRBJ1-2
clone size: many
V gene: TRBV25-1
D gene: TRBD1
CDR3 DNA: TGTGCCAGCAGTGTACGGACAGGCTATGGCTACACCTTC
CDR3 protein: CASSVRTGYGYTF

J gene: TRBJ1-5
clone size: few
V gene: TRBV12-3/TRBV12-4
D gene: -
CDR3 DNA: TGTGCCAGCAGTTTCGACGGACTCAATCAGCCCCAGCATTTT
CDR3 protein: CASSFDGLNQPQHF

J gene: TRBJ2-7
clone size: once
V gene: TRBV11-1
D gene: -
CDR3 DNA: TGTGCCAGCACCTTAGGCGGGACAGCGGTAGAGCAGTACTTC
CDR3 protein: CASTLGGTAVEQYF

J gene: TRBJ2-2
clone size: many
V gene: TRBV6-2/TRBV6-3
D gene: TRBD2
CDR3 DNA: TGTGCCAGCAGTTACCCTAGCGGGAGGGCCGTCGGGGAGCTGTTTTTT
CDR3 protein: CASSYPSGRAVGELFF

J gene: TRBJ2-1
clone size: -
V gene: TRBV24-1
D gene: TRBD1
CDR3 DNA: TGTGCCACCAGTGACCAAAACCGGGGACAGTACAATGAGCAGTTCTTC
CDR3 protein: CATSDQNRGQYNEQFF

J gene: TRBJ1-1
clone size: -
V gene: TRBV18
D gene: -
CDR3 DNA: TGTGCCAGCTCACAAACCGAGGAACGTGACGGAGCTTTCTTT
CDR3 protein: CASSQTEERDGAFF

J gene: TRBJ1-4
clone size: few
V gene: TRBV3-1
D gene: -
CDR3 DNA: TGTGCCAGCAGCCAAGGAGAGGGAAGTAATGAAAAACTGTTTTTT
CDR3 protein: CASSQGEGSNEKLFF

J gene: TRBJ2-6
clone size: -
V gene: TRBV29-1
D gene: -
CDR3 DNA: TGCAGCGTTGAAACAAGTGGGGCCAACGTCCTGACTTTC
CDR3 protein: CSVETSGANVLTF

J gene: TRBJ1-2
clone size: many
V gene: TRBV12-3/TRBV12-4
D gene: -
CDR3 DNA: TGTGCCAGCGGTCGGGGTGGCTACACCTTC
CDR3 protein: CASGRGGYTF

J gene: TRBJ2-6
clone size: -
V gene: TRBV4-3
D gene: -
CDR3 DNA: TGCGCCAGCAGCCAATTCCCAACAGAGAGAGGCTCTGGGGCCAACGTCCTGACTTTC
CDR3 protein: CASSQFPTERGSGANVLTF

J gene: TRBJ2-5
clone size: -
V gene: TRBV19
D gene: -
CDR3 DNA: TGTGCCAGTAGTATGGGGACGGTTGGAGAGACCCAGTACTTC
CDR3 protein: CASSMGTVGETQYF

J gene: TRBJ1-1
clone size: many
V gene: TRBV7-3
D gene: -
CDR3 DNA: TGTGCCAGCAGCTTATATTTGAACACTGAAGCTTTCTTT
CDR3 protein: CASSLYLNTEAFF

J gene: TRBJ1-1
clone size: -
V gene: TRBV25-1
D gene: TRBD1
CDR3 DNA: TGTGCCAGCAGTCCCCGGGACAGGGTCGGAGCTTTCTTT
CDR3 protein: CASSPRDRVGAFF

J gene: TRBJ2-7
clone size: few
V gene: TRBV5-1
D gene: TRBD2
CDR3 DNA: TGCGCCAGCAGCTTGAGGCTGCGGGGGGGTCAGTCCTACGAGCAGTACTTC
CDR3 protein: CASSLRLRGGQSYEQYF

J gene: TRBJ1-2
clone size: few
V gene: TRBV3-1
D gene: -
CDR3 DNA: TGTGCCAGCACCTCTACAGGGAACTATGGCTACACCTTC
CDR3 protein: CASTSTGNYGYTF

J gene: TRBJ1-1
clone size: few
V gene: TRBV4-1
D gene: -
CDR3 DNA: TGCGCCAGCAGCCAAGATGGGCAGAAAGCTTTCTTT
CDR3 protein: CASSQDGQKAFF

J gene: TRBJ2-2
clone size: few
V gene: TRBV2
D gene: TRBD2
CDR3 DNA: TGTGCCAGCAGTGAACCCCTTTCTGGGGCACAAGCGGGGGGGAACACCGGGGAGCTGTTTTTT
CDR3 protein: CASSEPLSGAQAGGNTGELFF

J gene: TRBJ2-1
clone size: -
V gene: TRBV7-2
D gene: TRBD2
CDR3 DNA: TGTGCCAGCAGCTTACGGGGTGGACTAGCGGGGGGGTTTGAGCAGTTCTTC
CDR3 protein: CASSLRGGLAGGFEQFF

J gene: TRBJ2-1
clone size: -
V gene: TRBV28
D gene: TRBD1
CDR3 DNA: TGTGCCAGCACTTCGCCCCGACAGGGGGCGGCCTACAATGAGCAGTTCTTC
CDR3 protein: CASTSPRQGAAYNEQFF

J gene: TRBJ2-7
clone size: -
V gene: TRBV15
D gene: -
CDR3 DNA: TGTGCCACCAGCAGAGATTGGGGTCCCGACGAGCAGTACTTC
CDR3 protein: CATSRDWGPDEQYF

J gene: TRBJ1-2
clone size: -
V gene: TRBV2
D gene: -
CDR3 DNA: TGTGCCAGCAGTGAAGCGTACTTGCAGGGAAGGGACTTC
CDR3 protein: CASSEAYLQGRDF

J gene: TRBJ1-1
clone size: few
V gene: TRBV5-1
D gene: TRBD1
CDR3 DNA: TGCGCCAGCAGCGTCGACAGGGTTGAAGCTTTCTTT
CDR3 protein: CASSVDRVEAFF

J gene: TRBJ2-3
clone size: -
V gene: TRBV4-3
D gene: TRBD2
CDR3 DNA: TGCGCCAGCAGCCCTATAGCGGGGAGCGCAGATACGCAGTATTTT
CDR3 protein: CASSPIAGSADTQYF

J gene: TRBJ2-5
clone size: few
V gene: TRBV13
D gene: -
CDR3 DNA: TGTGCCAGCAGCCGAAAGGGTCAACGCACACGCCAAGAGACCCAGTACTTC
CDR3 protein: CASSRKGQRTRQETQYF

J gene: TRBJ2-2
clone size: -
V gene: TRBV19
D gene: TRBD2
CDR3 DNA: TGTGCCAGTAAGATAGCGGGCCGGGGCACCGGGGAGCTGTTTTTT
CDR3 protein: CASKIAGRGTGELFF

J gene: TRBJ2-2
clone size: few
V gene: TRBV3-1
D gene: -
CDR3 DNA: TGTGCCAGCAGCCAAGTACCCGGAGGGGCCGGGGAGCTGTTTTTT
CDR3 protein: CASSQVPGGAGELFF

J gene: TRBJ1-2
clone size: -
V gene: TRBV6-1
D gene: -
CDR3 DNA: TGTGCCAGCAGTGAAAGGGGGTTCTATGGCTACACCTTC
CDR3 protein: CASSERGFYGYTF

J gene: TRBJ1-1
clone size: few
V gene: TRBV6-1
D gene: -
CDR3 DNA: TGTGCCAGCACAAGGGGCGTTGGGGCCAGAGAAGCTTTCTTT
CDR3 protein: CASTRGVGAREAFF